This TCR beta chain was identified in a study of identical twins. Via MiXCR, TCRdb re-called the 5' RACE reads, giving one row per CDR3 protein. Among 200,000 to 250,000 distinct CDR3 sequences listed, approximately 6.8% were seen once. V lost 7 bases to trimming and J lost 4 bases; unmatched junction nucleotides: 17. This CDR3 comprises 17 residues. Germline CDR1 is SNHLY and CDR2 is FYNNEI. A further study also used this sample, focusing on yellow fever vaccine responses in identical twins.

The rearrangement links TRBV2 to TRBJ2-5, with 8 bases lining up with TRBD1. The TCR was taken from a young woman in good health. Sequences were obtained from CD8+ T cells sorted from blood. CDR3 sequence (DNA): TGTGCCAGCAAAGACAGGGGAGACGTTTGGCCTTCAGAGACCCAGTACTTC. This gives the protein CASKDRGDVWPSETQYF.